One sample yielded the 28 T cell receptor beta chains listed below, sequenced in a study of tumor and adjacent non-tumor tissue in lung cancer. TCRbeta libraries were built with three rounds of nested PCR, modified from ARM-PCR. MiXCR, run by TCRdb on the multiplex PCR reads, gives a single entry per CDR3 protein. The table records some 73,000 distinct CDR3 sequences, roughly 80% of them present only once. RNA was extracted from bulk tissue without any cell sorting. This non-tumor lung sample came from over 3 cm beyond the tumor edge. The specimen was distant non-tumor lung tissue. These receptor sequences come from a man aged 55 to 70 with non-small cell lung cancer.

The chain couples TRBV6-5 to TRBJ1-2; 8 bases fit TRBD1. V gave up 6 bases and J gave up 5 bases; unmatched junction bases: 5. CDR3 length: 13 residues. The germline V gene encodes CDR1 MNHEY and CDR2 SVGAGI. CDR3: CASRYRGNYGYTF. CDR3 nucleotides: TGTGCCAGCAGGTACAGGGGGAATTATGGCTACACCTTC.

The chain is built from TRBV20-1 and TRBJ2-1, with D possibly being TRBD2 (7 bases). V shed 1 base and J shed 8 bases, with 15 bases lying between them. The CDR3 consists of 14 residues. CDR1 is DFQATT and CDR2 is SNEGSKA in the germline V gene (reference sequence). CDR3 nucleotide sequence: TGCAGTGCTAGAGTTAGGGGGGGACACGATGAGCAGTTCTTC. Protein: CSARVRGGHDEQFF.

As for this clonotype: The junction departs from germline at one end; a sequencing error may be responsible. The chain joins TRBV20-1 to TRBJ2-7, with 10 nucleotides matching TRBD1. The germline gives CDR1 DFQATT, CDR2 SNEGSKA (reference sequence). This CDR3 is 12 amino acids long. This CDR3 is CSARQGAHDQYF. The CDR3 bases are TGCAGTGCGAGACAGGGGGCACACGACCAGTATTTC.

About this clonotype itself: A read error may account for a junction end that differs from germline. The gene calls are TRBV6-5 and TRBJ2-5; weak D call: TRBD1 (6 bases). CDR3 length: 15 amino acids. CDR1 and CDR2 from the germline V gene are MNHEY and SVGAGI. The chain's CDR3 is CASSYQGRRQETQYF. CDR3 coding DNA: TGTGCCAGCAGTTATCAGGGGAGACGACAAGAGACCCAATACTTC.

This chain links TRBV4-1 with TRBJ1-4; D gene uncertain. The germline V gene has CDR1 MGHRA and CDR2 YSYEKL. V was clipped by 10 bases and J by 8 bases, with 20 bases between them. The CDR3 covers 14 residues. Here the CDR3 DNA reads TGCGCCAACAACCAAGATTTAGGGCGGGAAAAACTGTTTTTT. Its protein is CANNQDLGREKLFF.

This clonotype was counted ten times or more. The chain joins TRBV30 to TRBJ1-2; D is ambiguous. The CDR3 is 13 residues long. The germline gives CDR1 GTSNPN, CDR2 SVGIG (reference sequence). The V and J ends lost 3 bases and 3 bases respectively, with 11 bases between them. The CDR3 is CAWSLVTDYGYTF. CDR3 sequence (DNA): TGTGCCTGGAGCCTCGTGACGGACTATGGCTACACCTTC.

On this clonotype itself: The CDR3 does not close with the conserved phenylalanine or tryptophan, likely indicating a read error. V is TRBV11-3 and J is TRBJ2-1, with 7 nucleotides matching TRBD2. The junction had 3 bases not matched to a gene; V was cut back by 5 bases and J by 5 bases. CDR1 is SGHNT and CDR2 is YENEEA in the germline V gene. The CDR3 has 13 residues. CDR3 region: CASSGTTNNEQFY. The CDR3 nucleotides are TGTGCCAGCAGCGGGACTACGAACAATGAGCAGTTCTAC.

About this clonotype: Sequence at one end of the junction differs from germline and may be a read error. V gene TRBV11-2 combines with J gene TRBJ2-6; D not certain. The CDR3 runs to 14 residues. Germline CDR1 and CDR2: SGHAT and FQNNGV. CDR3 sequence (DNA): TGTGCCAGCAGTCCTTTCTCTGGAGTCAACGTCCTGACTTTT. Protein product: CASSPFSGVNVLTF.

On this clonotype itself: This may be a read error: a much more frequent sequence differs by one nucleotide. The gene calls are TRBV11-2 and TRBJ1-1, with no clear D. The germline V gene has CDR1 SGHAT and CDR2 FQNNGV. The V gene lost 5 bases and the J gene lost 4 bases, with 11 bases spanning the gap. The CDR3 consists of 13 residues. CDR3 bases: TGTGCCAGCAGCCCATACTTGAGCACTGAAGCTTTCTTT. Its translation is CASSPYLSTEAFF.

V and J are TRBV7-9 and TRBJ2-7, with TRBD2 identical over 10 bases. V shed 5 bases, J shed 0 bases, and the junction held 19 bases outside the gene matches. Germline assignment: CDR1 SEHNR and CDR2 FQNEAQ (reference sequence). This CDR3 is 20 amino acids long. This CDR3 is CASSPSITSSGRVSSYEQYF. The DNA for the CDR3 is TGTGCCAGCAGCCCTTCAATAACGAGCAGCGGGAGGGTGAGCTCCTACGAGCAGTACTTC.

In the case of this clonotype: Relative to the germline gene, one junction end is altered; a read error may explain this. The rearrangement uses TRBV6-2 or TRBV6-3 and TRBJ2-4; D is uncertain. The CDR3 consists of 14 residues. The germline gives CDR1 MNHEY, CDR2 SVGEGT. CDR3 DNA sequence: TGTGCCATCCAGCACCCCTTTGGCAAATACATTCAGTACTTC. Translation: CAIQHPFGKYIQYF.

Note on this clonotype: The germline gene is not matched at one end of the junction; a read error may be the cause. This chain links TRBV4-1 with TRBJ2-1; D perhaps matches TRBD2 (7 bases). CDR1 and CDR2 from the germline V gene are MGHRA and YSYEKL. The CDR3 contains 17 residues. In DNA form, the CDR3 reads TGCACCAGCAGCCAAGATCGGGGCCCCAGGGGAGGGGGTGAGCAGTTCTTC. It yields the protein CTSSQDRGPRGGGEQFF.

This clonotype has a count of ten or more. This chain links TRBV29-1 with TRBJ2-1; 9 bases line up with TRBD2. CDR1 and CDR2 from the germline V gene are SQVTM and ANQGSEA. Trimming at V came to 5 bases and at J to 6 bases, leaving 5 bases not matched to a gene. The length of the CDR3 is 13 residues. This chain's CDR3 is CSVLAGGGNEQFF. The CDR3 DNA follows: TGCAGCGTTCTGGCGGGAGGGGGCAATGAGCAGTTCTTC.

The count of this clonotype is one. At one end, the junction sequence differs from germline, possibly due to a read error. V gene TRBV12-3 or TRBV12-4 combines with J gene TRBJ2-7, with D unresolved. This CDR3 is 17 amino acids long. The CDR3 coding sequence is TGTGCCAGCAGTTCCCTAATGGCAGTTTACAACCCCTACGAGCAGTACTTT. Translated: CASSSLMAVYNPYEQYF.

V and J are TRBV6-4 and TRBJ2-3, with 7 nucleotides matching TRBD1. The CDR3 totals 13 residues. Germline CDR1 reads MRHNA; CDR2 reads SNTAGT. Trimming removed 9 bases from V and 2 bases from J; junction bases left unmatched: 5. DNA for the CDR3: TGTGCCAGATGTGACAGGGACACAGATACGCAGTATTTT. This sequence encodes CARCDRDTDTQYF.

As to this clonotype: This may be a read error, as it is one base from a much larger clone. The conserved closing phenylalanine or tryptophan is absent in this CDR3, likely reflecting a read error. The chain joins TRBV29-1 to TRBJ2-7; 11 nucleotides match TRBD2. J lost 5 bases, V lost 6 bases, and 9 bases had no gene match. Germline CDR1 SQVTM, CDR2 ANQGSEA. This CDR3 spans 14 amino acids. The CDR3 region is CSVEKLAGVNEQYL. For the CDR3, the DNA is TGCAGCGTCGAGAAACTAGCGGGAGTCAACGAGCAGTACCTC.

On this clonotype: A read error may account for a junction end that differs from germline. This chain connects TRBV20-1 to TRBJ1-2; the D is unclear. CDR3 length equals 16 residues. From germline, CDR1 is DFQATT and CDR2 SNEGSKA (reference sequence). The CDR3 loop reads CSVSFRTVEANYGYIF. CDR3 nucleotides: TGCAGTGTTAGCTTTCGGACGGTTGAGGCTAACTATGGCTACATCTTC.

A note on this clonotype: An end of the junction does not agree with germline; a read error may underlie this. This rearrangement joins TRBV11-2 to TRBJ2-5; D remains unclear. Germline V gene lookup returns CDR1 SGHAT and CDR2 FQNNGV. The CDR3 is 13 amino acids. The CDR3 sequence: CTSSSTVEEAHYF. The CDR3 nucleotides read TGTACCAGCAGCTCTACAGTGGAAGAGGCCCACTACTTC.

Turning to this clonotype: This may come from a read error, since a much larger clone is one base off. This chain links TRBV7-9 with TRBJ2-7; TRBD2 matches 11 bases. Germline V gene data show CDR1 as SEHNR and CDR2 as FQNEAQ (reference sequence). The length of the CDR3 is 15 residues. The CDR3 DNA reads TGTGTCAGCAGCTTCCTAGCGGGGGGCCCTTCCGAGCAGTACTTC. Its translation: CVSSFLAGGPSEQYF.

With regard to this clonotype: Compared with germline, one end of the junction differs, possibly owing to a read error. CDR3 loop: CSSSQPGLNEQYF. In DNA form, the CDR3 reads TGCTCCAGCAGCCAACCCGGACTAAACGAGCAGTACTTC. This chain uses TRBV4-1 with TRBJ2-7; D might be TRBD2 (6 bases). The CDR3 loop spans 13 amino acids. Germline V gene sequence: CDR1 MGHRA, CDR2 YSYEKL.

As concerns this clonotype: Here the CDR3 omits its conserved ending phenylalanine or tryptophan, so a read error is the likely source. The chain recombines TRBV30 with TRBJ2-5; D not certain. Germline V gene sequence: CDR1 GTSNPN, CDR2 SVGIG (reference sequence). Trimming stripped 1 base from V and 10 bases from J, with 10 bases between. The CDR3 is 11 residues long. The CDR3 spells CAWSDPRSQYL. As DNA, the CDR3 is TGTGCCTGGAGTGACCCCCGGAGCCAGTACCTC.

The rearrangement joins TRBV20-1 to TRBJ2-7; D remains ambiguous. CDR3 length equals 12 residues. V lost 3 bases and J 8 bases, leaving 14 bases between the germline ends. Germline V gene data show CDR1 as DFQATT and CDR2 as SNEGSKA (reference sequence). The CDR3 sequence is CSASAVAYKQYF. The CDR3 region has the DNA TGCAGTGCTAGTGCGGTCGCATACAAGCAGTACTTC.

On this clonotype itself: An end of the junction does not agree with germline; a read error may underlie this. V is TRBV5-4 and J is TRBJ1-1; D is possibly TRBD1 (5 bases). Germline CDR1 is SGHNT and CDR2 is YYREEE (reference sequence). The CDR3 length is 15 residues. Here the CDR3 reads CVSSLAGTDHVGAFF. As DNA, the CDR3 is TGTGTCAGCAGCTTGGCGGGGACGGACCATGTTGGGGCTTTCTTT.

The genes are TRBV6-1 and TRBJ2-3; 7 bases agree with TRBD2. The CDR3 has 18 residues. Germline loops: CDR1 MNHNS, CDR2 SASEGT. With V trimmed by 2 bases and J by 7 bases, 18 bases remained unmatched. The CDR3 nucleotides read TGTGCCAGCAGTGAATTCCCAACATTGGCGGGAGCGGCAAATACGCAGTATTTT. Protein: CASSEFPTLAGAANTQYF.

This clonotype has just one count. One end of the junction fails to match germline, which may point to a read error. The chain uses TRBV4-3 and TRBJ2-3; no clear D gene. This CDR3 has 16 residues. Per germline, CDR1 LGHNA and CDR2 YSLEER. CDR3 DNA sequence: TGCGCCGGCAGCCAAGATAGAGTGGGCACAACAGATACGCAGTATTTT. Amino acid sequence: CAGSQDRVGTTDTQYF.

Concerning this clonotype: A read error may explain this, as a much larger clone is one base away. The chain is built from TRBV5-4 and TRBJ2-1; TRBD1 or TRBD2 may be the D gene (5 bases each). The CDR3 totals 16 residues. V shed 0 bases and J shed 2 bases, with 12 bases lying between them. Germline CDR1 reads SGHNT; CDR2 reads YYREEE (reference sequence). CDR3 protein: CASSLDGAGTYNEQFF. In DNA, the CDR3 is TGTGCCAGCAGCTTGGACGGGGCGGGTACCTACAATGAGCAGTTCTTC.

In its sample, this clonotype was seen many times. The chain recombines TRBV20-1 with TRBJ1-5, with 7 bases lining up with TRBD1. This CDR3 has 15 amino acids. The germline V gene encodes CDR1 DFQATT and CDR2 SNEGSKA (reference sequence). J gave up 4 bases and V 0 bases, and 6 bases lay outside the gene matches. The CDR3 nucleotides read TGCAGTGCTAGAGACCCACAGGGGAGAAATCAGCCCCAGCATTTT. This codes for CSARDPQGRNQPQHF.

The chain joins TRBV20-1 to TRBJ1-5; possible D gene TRBD1, 5 bases. This CDR3 contains 15 residues. Per germline, CDR1 DFQATT and CDR2 SNEGSKA (reference sequence). Trimming removed 1 base at V and 8 bases at J, with 18 bases between. The DNA for the CDR3 is TGCAGTGCTAGAGGTCGAAGGGGTGGAGGGGAGCCCCAGCATTTT. It encodes CSARGRRGGGEPQHF.